This TCR beta chain stems from a study of CXCR3-negative and CXCR3-positive naive CD8 T cells. Study overall: With about 1.5 +/- 0.3 million reads per library, the TRB reads numbered around 150 million in total.

Germline V gives CDR1 DFQATT, CDR2 SNEGSKA (reference sequence). The CDR3 length is 12 residues. Study conclusions and caveats: Similar TRBV-TRBJ usage was seen in naive cells (both CXCR3-negative and CXCR3-positive), but memory cells differed.

As for this clonotype: Its specificity is unknown.

The study made its TRB cDNA libraries by 5' RACE, adding UMI labels. After re-calling the 5' RACE reads, TCRdb lists one entry per CDR3 protein, DNA absent. Its listing shows 45,000 to 55,000 distinct CDR3 sequences. The rearrangement uses TRBV20-1 and TRBJ2-7; the D call of TRBD1 rests on TCRdb alone, since no DNA is present to check it. The specimen sequenced was memory CD8+ T cells from blood. The clonotype originates from a human donor in good health. Some clones in this sample may be carry-over from other donors' samples. The CDR3 protein is CSAPDGTYEQYF.